This is a list of T cell receptor beta chains from one sample in a study of T cell responses to AZD1222 COVID-19 vaccine. Repertoires were generated with immunoSEQ multiplex PCR, while TCRdb's copy carries only in-frame clones and drops some. The repertoire holds 120,000 to 150,000 clones, approximately 90% seen once, with around 5.5% in the top ten. Sequencing was performed on peripheral blood, taken on day 0 of AZD1222 vaccination. These TCRs come from an adult in good health. CDR3s include the opening cysteine and the closing phenylalanine or tryptophan. The order of the fields is clone size, D gene, V gene, J gene, CDR3 protein, CDR3 DNA. A D gene is named only where the DNA matches it firmly. Only some rows state a clone size, as once, few, many or a class for expanded clones.

NA,NA,TRBV9,TRBJ1-5,CASSDGRGSQPQHF,TGTGCCAGCAGCGATGGGAGGGGAAGTCAGCCCCAGCATTTT
NA,TRBD2,TRBV24-1,TRBJ2-3,CATNLAGVTSSTDTQYF,TGTGCCACCAATTTAGCGGGAGTGACCTCTAGCACAGATACGCAGTATTTT
NA,TRBD1,TRBV27,TRBJ2-1,CASSLGTGGDEQFF,TGTGCCAGCAGTTTGGGGACAGGGGGCGATGAGCAGTTCTTC
NA,NA,TRBV7-6,TRBJ1-1,CASSSQTGMNTEAFF,TGTGCCAGCAGCTCTCAAACAGGGATGAACACTGAAGCTTTCTTT
NA,NA,TRBV7-8,TRBJ2-5,CASSLRGGMRGETQYF,TGTGCCAGCAGCTTGAGGGGTGGCATGCGGGGAGAGACCCAGTACTTC
NA,NA,TRBV24-1,TRBJ2-1,CATSAGRGEQFF,TGTGCCACCAGTGCGGGTAGGGGCGAACAGTTCTTC
NA,NA,TRBV5-5,TRBJ1-6,CASSPSPIGQPLHF,TGTGCCAGCAGCCCTAGCCCAATCGGGCAACCCCTCCACTTT
NA,TRBD2,TRBV4-2,TRBJ2-5,CASSLKGLEGETQYF,TGTGCCAGCAGCCTAAAGGGACTAGAGGGAGAGACCCAGTACTTC
NA,TRBD1,TRBV12-3/TRBV12-4,TRBJ2-5,CASSSGTEETQYF,TGTGCCAGCAGTTCTGGGACAGAAGAGACCCAGTACTTC
NA,NA,TRBV9,TRBJ2-2,CASSVDGRNTGELFF,TGTGCCAGCAGCGTAGATGGCAGAAACACCGGGGAGCTGTTTTTT
NA,TRBD1,TRBV4-3,TRBJ2-2,CASSQDVTGTGWSGELFF,TGCGCCAGCAGCCAAGATGTAACGGGGACAGGGTGGTCCGGGGAGCTGTTTTTT
NA,NA,TRBV7-2,TRBJ2-7,CASSYERTYEQYF,TGTGCCAGCAGCTACGAGAGGACCTACGAGCAGTACTTC
NA,NA,TRBV27,TRBJ2-2,CASSLGAGRINTGELFF,TGTGCCAGCAGTTTAGGCGCGGGTCGGATCAACACCGGGGAGCTGTTTTTT
NA,NA,TRBV20-1,TRBJ2-7,CSASRAYEQYF,TGCAGTGCTAGTCGGGCCTACGAGCAGTACTTC
NA,NA,TRBV4-3,TRBJ1-4,CASSQRGQINEKLFF,TGCGCCAGCAGCCAACGGGGGCAAATTAATGAAAAACTGTTTTTT
NA,NA,TRBV29-1,TRBJ1-2,CSVRLARDTF,TGCAGCGTGCGGTTGGCCAGGGACACCTTC
NA,NA,TRBV15,TRBJ2-5,CATSRDRETQYF,TGTGCCACCAGCAGAGATCGGGAGACCCAGTACTTC
NA,NA,TRBV25-1,TRBJ2-1,CATRTVSSYNEQFF,TGTGCCACCAGGACGGTGAGCTCCTACAATGAGCAGTTCTTC
few,NA,TRBV6-2/TRBV6-3,TRBJ1-2,CASSYSMGGPGGYTF,TGTGCCAGCAGTTACTCGATGGGGGGCCCGGGTGGCTACACCTTC
NA,NA,TRBV6-4,TRBJ1-2,CAQGQGREAGYTF,TGTGCCCAGGGCCAAGGCAGGGAAGCGGGCTACACCTTC
NA,NA,TRBV6-5,TRBJ1-5,CASQLNSNQPQHF,TGTGCCAGCCAGCTTAATAGCAATCAGCCCCAGCATTTT
NA,NA,TRBV20-1,TRBJ2-5,CSASPRREVEYF,TGCAGTGCTAGTCCCAGGAGGGAGGTTGAGTACTTC
NA,TRBD2,TRBV18,TRBJ2-5,CASSALAVQETQYF,TGTGCCAGCTCAGCACTAGCGGTACAAGAGACCCAGTACTTC
NA,NA,TRBV6-5,TRBJ1-2,CASKISGPNYGYTF,TGTGCCAGCAAAATCTCAGGGCCTAACTATGGCTACACCTTC
NA,NA,TRBV27,TRBJ2-3,CASSPQGRADTQYF,TGTGCCAGCAGTCCGCAGGGTCGCGCAGATACGCAGTATTTT
NA,NA,TRBV7-3,TRBJ1-1,CASGQHMNTEAFF,TGTGCCAGCGGGCAGCACATGAACACTGAAGCTTTCTTT
NA,TRBD2,TRBV27,TRBJ2-1,CASRTSGNNEQFF,TGTGCCAGTCGGACTAGCGGCAACAATGAGCAGTTCTTC
once,NA,TRBV7-8,TRBJ1-5,CASSRGRSSNQPQHF,TGTGCCAGCAGCCGGGGACGGTCTAGCAATCAGCCCCAGCATTTT
few,TRBD1,TRBV7-9,TRBJ1-5,CASSQDRGVNQPQHF,TGTGCCAGCAGCCAGGACAGGGGGGTCAATCAGCCCCAGCATTTT
few,TRBD1,TRBV7-3,TRBJ1-1,CASSLGQGRAFF,TGTGCCAGCAGCTTAGGACAGGGGAGAGCTTTCTTT
once,NA,TRBV4-1,TRBJ1-1,CASSQDGRGFTEAFF,TGCGCCAGCAGCCAAGACGGCAGGGGATTCACTGAAGCTTTCTTT
NA,NA,TRBV28,TRBJ1-2,CASSLAGPRNYGYTF,TGTGCCAGCAGTTTGGCCGGGCCACGGAACTATGGCTACACCTTC